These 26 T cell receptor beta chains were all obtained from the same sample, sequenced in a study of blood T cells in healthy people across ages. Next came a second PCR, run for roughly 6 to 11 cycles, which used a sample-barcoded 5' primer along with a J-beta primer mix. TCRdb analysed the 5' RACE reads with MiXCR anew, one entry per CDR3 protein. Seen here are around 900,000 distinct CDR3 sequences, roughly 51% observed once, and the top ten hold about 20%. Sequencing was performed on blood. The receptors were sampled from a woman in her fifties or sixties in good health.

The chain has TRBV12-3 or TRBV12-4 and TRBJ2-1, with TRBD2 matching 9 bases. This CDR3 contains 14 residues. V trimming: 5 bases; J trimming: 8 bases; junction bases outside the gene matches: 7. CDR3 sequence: CASSPLAGAYEQFF. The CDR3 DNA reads TGTGCCAGCAGTCCATTAGCGGGAGCATATGAGCAGTTCTTC.

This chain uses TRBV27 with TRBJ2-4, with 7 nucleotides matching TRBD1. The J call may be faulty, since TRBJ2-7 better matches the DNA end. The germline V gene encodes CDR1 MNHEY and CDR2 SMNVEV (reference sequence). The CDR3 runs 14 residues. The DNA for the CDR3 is TGTGCCAGCAGCCACGAATACAGGGGCTACGAGCAGTACTTC. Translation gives CASSHEYRGYEQYF.

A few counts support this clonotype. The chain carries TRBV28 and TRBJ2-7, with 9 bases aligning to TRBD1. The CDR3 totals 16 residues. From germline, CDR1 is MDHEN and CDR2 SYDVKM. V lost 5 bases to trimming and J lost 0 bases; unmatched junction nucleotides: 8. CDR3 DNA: TGTGCCAGCAGTCTTACCGGGACAGGGAGCTCCTACGAGCAGTACTTC. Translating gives CASSLTGTGSSYEQYF.

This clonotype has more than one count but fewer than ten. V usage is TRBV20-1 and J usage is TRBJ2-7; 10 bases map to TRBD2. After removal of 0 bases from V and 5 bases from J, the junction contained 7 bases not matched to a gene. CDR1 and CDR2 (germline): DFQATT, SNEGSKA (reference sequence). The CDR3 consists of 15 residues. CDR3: CSARDPSGSTHEQYF. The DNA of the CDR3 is TGCAGTGCTAGAGATCCTAGCGGGAGTACCCACGAGCAGTACTTC.

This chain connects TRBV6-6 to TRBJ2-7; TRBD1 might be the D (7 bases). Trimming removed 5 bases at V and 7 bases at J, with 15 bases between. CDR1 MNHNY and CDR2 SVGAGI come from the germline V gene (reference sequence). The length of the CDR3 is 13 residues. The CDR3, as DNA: TGTGCCAGCAGTCTCAGGGGGACTGGGGAGCAGTACTTC. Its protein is CASSLRGTGEQYF.

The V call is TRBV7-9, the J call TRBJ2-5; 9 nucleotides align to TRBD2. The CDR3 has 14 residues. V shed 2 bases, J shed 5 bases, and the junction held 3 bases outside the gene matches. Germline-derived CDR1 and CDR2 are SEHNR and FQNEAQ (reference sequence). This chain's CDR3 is CASSLIAGDETQYF. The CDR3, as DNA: TGTGCCAGCAGCTTAATAGCGGGAGATGAGACCCAGTACTTC.

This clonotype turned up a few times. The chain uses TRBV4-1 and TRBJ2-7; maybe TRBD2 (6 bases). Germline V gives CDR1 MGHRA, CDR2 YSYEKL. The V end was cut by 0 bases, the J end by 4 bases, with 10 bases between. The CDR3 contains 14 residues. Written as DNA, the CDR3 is TGCGCCAGCAGCCAAGAGGAGGGTGTTTACGAGCAGTACTTC. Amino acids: CASSQEEGVYEQYF.

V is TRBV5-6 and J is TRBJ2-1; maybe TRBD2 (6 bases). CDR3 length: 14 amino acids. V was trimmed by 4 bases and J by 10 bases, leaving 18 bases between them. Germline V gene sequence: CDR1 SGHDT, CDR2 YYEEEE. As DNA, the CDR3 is TGTGCCAGCAGCCTGACTGGGGACTGGGGCGAGCAGTTCTTC. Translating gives CASSLTGDWGEQFF.

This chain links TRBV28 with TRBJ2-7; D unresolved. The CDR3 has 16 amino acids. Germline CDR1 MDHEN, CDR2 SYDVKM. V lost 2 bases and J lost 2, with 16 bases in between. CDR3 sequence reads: CASSLVRTLGAYEQYF. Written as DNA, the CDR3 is TGTGCCAGCAGTTTAGTTCGGACGCTTGGGGCCTACGAGCAGTACTTC.

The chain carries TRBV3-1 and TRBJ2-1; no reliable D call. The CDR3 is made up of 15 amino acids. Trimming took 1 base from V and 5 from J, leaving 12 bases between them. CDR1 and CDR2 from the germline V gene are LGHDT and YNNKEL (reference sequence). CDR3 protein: CASSQGRLTHNEQFF. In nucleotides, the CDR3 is TGTGCCAGCAGCCAAGGTCGGCTAACCCACAATGAGCAGTTCTTC.

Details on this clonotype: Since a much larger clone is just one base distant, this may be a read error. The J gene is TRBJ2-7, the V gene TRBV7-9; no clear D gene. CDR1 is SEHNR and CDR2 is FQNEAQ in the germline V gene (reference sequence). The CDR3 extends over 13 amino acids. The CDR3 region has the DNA TGTTCCAGCAGCTCCCGGAGTCGGGACGAGCAGTACTTC. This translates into CSSSSRSRDEQYF.

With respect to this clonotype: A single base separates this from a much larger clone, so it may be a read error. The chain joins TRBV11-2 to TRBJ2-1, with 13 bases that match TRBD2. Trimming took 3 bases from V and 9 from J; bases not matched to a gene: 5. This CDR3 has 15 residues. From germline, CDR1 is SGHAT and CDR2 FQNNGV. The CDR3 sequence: CASSFTGTSGTEQFF. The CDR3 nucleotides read TGTGCCAGCAGCTTTACCGGGACTAGCGGGACTGAGCAGTTCTTC.

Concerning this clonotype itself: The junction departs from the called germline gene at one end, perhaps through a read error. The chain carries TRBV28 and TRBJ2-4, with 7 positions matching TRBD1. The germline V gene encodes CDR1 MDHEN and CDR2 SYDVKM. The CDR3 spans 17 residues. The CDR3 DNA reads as TGTGCCAGCAGACCGACAACAGGGGAATTAGCCAAAAACAGTCAGTACTTC. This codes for CASRPTTGELAKNSQYF.

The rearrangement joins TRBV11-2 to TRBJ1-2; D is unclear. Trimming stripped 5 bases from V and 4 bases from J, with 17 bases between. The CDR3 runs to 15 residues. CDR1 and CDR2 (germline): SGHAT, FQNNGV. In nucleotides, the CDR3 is TGTGCCAGCAGCCCAGGTGTGGTCAGGTCCTATGGCTACACCTTC. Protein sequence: CASSPGVVRSYGYTF. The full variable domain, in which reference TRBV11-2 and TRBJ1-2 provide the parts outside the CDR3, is EAGVAQSPRYKIIEKRQSVAFWCNPISGHATLYWYQQILGQGPKLLIQFQNNGVVDDSQLPKDRFSAERLKGVDSTLKIQPAKLEDSAVYLCASSPGVVRSYGYTFGSGTRLTVV.

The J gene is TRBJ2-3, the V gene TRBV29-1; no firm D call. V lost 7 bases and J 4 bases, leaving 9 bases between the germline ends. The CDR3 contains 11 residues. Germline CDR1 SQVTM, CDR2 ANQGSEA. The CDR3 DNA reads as TGCAGCGGTGAGAGGCCAGATACGCAGTATTTT. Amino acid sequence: CSGERPDTQYF.

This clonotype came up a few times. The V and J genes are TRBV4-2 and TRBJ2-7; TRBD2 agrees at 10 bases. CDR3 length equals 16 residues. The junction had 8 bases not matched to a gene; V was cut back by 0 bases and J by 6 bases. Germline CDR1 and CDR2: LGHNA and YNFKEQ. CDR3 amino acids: CASSQDQLAGVSEQYF. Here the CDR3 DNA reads TGTGCCAGCAGCCAAGATCAGCTAGCGGGAGTTTCCGAGCAGTACTTC.

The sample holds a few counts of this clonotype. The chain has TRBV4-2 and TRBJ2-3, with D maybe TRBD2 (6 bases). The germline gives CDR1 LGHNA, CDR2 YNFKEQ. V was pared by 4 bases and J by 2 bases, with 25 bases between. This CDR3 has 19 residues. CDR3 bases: TGTGCCAGCAGCCGTGCGGGTCTTCGGGACTCCGTAATCACAGATACGCAGTATTTT. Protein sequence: CASSRAGLRDSVITDTQYF.

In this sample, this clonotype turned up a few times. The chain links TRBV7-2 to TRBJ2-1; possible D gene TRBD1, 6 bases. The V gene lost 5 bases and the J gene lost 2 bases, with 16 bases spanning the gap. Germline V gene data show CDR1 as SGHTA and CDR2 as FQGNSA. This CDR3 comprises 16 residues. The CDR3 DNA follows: TGTGCCAGCAGCAGCAGGGGAAATGGGACCTACAATGAGCAGTTCTTC. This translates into CASSSRGNGTYNEQFF. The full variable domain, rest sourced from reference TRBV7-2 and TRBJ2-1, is GAGVSQSPSNKVTEKGKDVELRCDPISGHTALYWYRQSLGQGLEFLIYFQGNSAPDKSGLPSDRFSAERTGGSVSTLTIQRTQQEDSAVYLCASSSRGNGTYNEQFFGPGTRLTVL.

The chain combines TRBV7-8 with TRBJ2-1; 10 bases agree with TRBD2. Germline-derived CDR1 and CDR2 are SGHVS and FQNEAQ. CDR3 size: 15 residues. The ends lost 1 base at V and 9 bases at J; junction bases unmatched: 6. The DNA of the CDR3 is TGTGCCAGCAGCTTAGGTCTAGCGGGAGTTGCTGAGCAGTTCTTC. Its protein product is CASSLGLAGVAEQFF.

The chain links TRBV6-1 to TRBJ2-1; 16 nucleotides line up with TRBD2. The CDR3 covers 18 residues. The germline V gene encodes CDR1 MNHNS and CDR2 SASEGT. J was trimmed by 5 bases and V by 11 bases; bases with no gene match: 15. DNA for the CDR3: TGTGCCGTCTACCGCGGGACTAGCGGGAGGGTCCTTAACAATGAGCAGTTCTTC. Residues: CAVYRGTSGRVLNNEQFF.

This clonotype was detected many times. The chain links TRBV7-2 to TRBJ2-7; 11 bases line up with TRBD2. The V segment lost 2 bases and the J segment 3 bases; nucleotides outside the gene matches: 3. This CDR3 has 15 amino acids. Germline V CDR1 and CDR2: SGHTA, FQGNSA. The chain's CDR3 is CASSLKTSGIYEQYF. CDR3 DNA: TGTGCCAGCAGCTTAAAGACTAGCGGGATCTACGAGCAGTACTTC. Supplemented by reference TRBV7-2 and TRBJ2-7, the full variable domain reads GAGVSQSPSNKVTEKGKDVELRCDPISGHTALYWYRQSLGQGLEFLIYFQGNSAPDKSGLPSDRFSAERTGGSVSTLTIQRTQQEDSAVYLCASSLKTSGIYEQYFGPGTRLTVT.

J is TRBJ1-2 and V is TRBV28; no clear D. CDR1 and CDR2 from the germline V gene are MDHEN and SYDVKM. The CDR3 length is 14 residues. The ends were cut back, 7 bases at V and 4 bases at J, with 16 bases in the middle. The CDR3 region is CASNTHPSSYGYTF. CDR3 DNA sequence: TGTGCCAGCAATACACACCCGAGTAGCTATGGCTACACCTTC.

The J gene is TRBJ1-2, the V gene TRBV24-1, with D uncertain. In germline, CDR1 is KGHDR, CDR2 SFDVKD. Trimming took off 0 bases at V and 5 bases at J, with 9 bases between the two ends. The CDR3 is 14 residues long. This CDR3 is CATSDLRREYGYTF. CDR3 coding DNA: TGTGCCACCAGTGATTTGCGGAGGGAGTATGGCTACACCTTC.

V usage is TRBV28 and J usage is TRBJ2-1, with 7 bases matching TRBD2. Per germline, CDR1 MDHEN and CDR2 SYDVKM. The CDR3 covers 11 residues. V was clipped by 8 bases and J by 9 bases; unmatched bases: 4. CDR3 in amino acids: CASRGGGEQFF. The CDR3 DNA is TGTGCCAGCCGAGGCGGGGGTGAGCAGTTCTTC.

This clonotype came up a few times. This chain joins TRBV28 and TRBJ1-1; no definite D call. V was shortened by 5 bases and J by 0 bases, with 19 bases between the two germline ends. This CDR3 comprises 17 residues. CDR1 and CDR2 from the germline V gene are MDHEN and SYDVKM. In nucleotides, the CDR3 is TGTGCCAGCAGTGTTCCTTGGCGGAGGAGCATGAACACTGAAGCTTTCTTT. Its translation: CASSVPWRRSMNTEAFF.

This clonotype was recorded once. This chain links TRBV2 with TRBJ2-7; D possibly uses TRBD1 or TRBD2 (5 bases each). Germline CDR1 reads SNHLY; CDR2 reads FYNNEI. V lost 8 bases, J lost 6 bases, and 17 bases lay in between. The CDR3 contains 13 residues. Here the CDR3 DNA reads TGTGCCAGCGAGGGGATAGAGAGCGGCGAGCAGTACTTC. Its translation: CASEGIESGEQYF.